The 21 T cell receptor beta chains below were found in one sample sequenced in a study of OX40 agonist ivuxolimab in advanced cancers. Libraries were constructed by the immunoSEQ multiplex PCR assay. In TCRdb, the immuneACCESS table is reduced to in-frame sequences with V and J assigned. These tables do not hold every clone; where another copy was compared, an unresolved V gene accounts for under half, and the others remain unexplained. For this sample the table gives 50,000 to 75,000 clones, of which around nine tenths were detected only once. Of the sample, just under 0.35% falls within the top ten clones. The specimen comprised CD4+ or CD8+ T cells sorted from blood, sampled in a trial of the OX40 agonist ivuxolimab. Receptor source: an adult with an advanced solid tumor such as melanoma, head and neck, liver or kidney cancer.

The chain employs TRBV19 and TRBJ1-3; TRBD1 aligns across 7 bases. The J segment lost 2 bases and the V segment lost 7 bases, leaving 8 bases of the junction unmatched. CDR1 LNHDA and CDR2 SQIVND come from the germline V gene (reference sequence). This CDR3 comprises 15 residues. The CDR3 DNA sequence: TGTGCCAGTATCCGACAGGGTGAGCCTGGAAACACCATATATTTT. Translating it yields CASIRQGEPGNTIYF. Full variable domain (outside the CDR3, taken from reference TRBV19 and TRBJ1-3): DGGITQSPKYLFRKEGQNVTLSCEQNLNHDAMYWYRQDPGQGLRLIYYSQIVNDFQKGDIAEGYSVSREKKESFPLTVTSAQKNPTAFYLCASIRQGEPGNTIYFGEGSWLTVV.

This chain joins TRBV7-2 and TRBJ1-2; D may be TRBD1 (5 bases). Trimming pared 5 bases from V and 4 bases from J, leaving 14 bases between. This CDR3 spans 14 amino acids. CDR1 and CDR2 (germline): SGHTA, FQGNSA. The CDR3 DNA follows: TGTGCCAGCAGCCCGACAGAGCCCGTCTATGGCTACACCTTC. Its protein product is CASSPTEPVYGYTF.

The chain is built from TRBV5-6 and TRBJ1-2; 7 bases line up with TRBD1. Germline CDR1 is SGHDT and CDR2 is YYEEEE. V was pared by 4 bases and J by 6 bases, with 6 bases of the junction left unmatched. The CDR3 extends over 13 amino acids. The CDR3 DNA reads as TGTGCCAGCAGCCTGGACAGGACACATGGCTACACCTTC. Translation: CASSLDRTHGYTF.

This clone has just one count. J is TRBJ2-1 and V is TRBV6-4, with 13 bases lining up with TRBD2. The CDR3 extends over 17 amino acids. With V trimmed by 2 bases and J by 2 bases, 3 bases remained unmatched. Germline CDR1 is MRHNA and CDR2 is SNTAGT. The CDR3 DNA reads TGTGCCAGCAGTGACGGGACTAGCGGGGTACCCTACAATGAGCAGTTCTTC. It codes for CASSDGTSGVPYNEQFF.

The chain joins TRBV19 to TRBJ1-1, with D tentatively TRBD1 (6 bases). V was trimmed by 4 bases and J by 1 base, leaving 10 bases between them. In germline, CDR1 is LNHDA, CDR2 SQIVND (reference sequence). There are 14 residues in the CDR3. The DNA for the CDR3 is TGTGCCAGTAGTACTCGACAGGCGAACACTGAAGCTTTCTTT. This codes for CASSTRQANTEAFF.

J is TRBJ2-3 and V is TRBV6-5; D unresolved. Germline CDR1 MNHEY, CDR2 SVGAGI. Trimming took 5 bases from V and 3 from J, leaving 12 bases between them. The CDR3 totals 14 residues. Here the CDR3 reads CASSPRTGTDTQYF. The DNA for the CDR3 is TGTGCCAGCAGTCCAAGGACCGGGACAGATACGCAGTATTTT.

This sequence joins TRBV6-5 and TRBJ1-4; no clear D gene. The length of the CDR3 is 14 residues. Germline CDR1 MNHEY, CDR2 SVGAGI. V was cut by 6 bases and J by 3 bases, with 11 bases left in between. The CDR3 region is CASSPRAPNEKLFF. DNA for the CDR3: TGTGCCAGCAGCCCTAGGGCCCCTAATGAAAAACTGTTTTTT.

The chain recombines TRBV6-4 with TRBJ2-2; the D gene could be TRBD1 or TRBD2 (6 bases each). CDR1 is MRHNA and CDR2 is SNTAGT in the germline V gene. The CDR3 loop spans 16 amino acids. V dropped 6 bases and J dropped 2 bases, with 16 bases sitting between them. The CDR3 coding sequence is TGTGCCAGCAGCCGAGAGGGGGGCCTCAACACCGGGGAGCTGTTTTTT. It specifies CASSREGGLNTGELFF.

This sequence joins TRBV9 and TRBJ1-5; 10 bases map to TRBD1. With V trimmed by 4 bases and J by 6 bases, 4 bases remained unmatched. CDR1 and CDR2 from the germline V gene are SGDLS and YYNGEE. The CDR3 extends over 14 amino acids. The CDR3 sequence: CASSKTGGIQPQHF. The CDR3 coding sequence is TGTGCCAGCAGCAAGACAGGGGGCATTCAGCCCCAGCATTTT.

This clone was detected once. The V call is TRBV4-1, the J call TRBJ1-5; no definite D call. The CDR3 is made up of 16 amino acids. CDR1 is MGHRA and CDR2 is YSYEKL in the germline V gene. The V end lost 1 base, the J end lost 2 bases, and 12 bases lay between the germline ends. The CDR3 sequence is CASSQVEGFGNQPQHF. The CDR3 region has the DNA TGCGCCAGCAGCCAAGTCGAGGGCTTCGGCAATCAGCCCCAGCATTTT.

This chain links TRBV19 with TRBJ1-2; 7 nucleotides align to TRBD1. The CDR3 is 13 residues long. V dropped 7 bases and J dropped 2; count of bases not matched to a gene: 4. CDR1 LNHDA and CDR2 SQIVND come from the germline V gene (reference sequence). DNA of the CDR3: TGTGCCAGTAAACAGGGGACGAACTATGGCTACACCTTC. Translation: CASKQGTNYGYTF.

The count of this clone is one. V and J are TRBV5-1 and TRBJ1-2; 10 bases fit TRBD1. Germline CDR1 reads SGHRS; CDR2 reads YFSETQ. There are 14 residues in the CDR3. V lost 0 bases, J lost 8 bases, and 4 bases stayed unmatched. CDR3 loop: CASSLGDRGQGYTF. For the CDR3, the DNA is TGCGCCAGCAGCTTGGGGGACAGGGGACAGGGCTACACCTTC.

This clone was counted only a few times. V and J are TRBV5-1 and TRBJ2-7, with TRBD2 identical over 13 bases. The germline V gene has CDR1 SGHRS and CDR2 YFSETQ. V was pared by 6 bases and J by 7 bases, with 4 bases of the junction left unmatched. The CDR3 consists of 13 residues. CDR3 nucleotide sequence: TGCGCCAGCAAACTAGCGGGGGGGAATGAGCAGTACTTC. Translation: CASKLAGGNEQYF.

The CDR3 here is CASSSTQGLGETQYF. The CDR3 DNA reads TGTGCCAGCAGCTCTACTCAAGGGCTAGGGGAGACCCAGTACTTC. This rearrangement joins TRBV9 to TRBJ2-5, with D hard to call. V lost 4 bases and J lost 5, with 18 bases in between. Germline assignment: CDR1 SGDLS and CDR2 YYNGEE. The CDR3 spans 15 residues.

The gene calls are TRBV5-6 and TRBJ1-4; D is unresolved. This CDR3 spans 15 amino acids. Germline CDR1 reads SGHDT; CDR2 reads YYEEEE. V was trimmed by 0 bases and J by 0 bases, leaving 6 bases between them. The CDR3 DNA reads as TGTGCCAGCAGCTTGGAGCCGGCAACTAATGAAAAACTGTTTTTT. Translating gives CASSLEPATNEKLFF.

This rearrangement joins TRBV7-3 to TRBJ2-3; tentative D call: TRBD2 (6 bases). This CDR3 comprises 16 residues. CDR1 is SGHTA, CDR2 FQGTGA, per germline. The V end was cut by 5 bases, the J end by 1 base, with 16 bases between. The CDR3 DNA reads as TGTGCCAGCAGCGCCACGACGGGGGAGGGCACAGATACGCAGTATTTT. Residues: CASSATTGEGTDTQYF.

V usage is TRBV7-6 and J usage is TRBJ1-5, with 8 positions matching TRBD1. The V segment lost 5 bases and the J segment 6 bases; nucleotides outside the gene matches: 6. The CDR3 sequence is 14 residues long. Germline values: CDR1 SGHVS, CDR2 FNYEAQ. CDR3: CASSRGQGLQPQHF. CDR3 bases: TGTGCCAGCAGCCGTGGACAGGGACTTCAGCCCCAGCATTTT.

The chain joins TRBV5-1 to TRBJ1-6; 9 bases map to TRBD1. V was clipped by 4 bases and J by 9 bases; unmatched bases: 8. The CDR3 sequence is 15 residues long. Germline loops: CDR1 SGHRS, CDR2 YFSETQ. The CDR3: CASSTLGTGSSPLHF. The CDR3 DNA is TGCGCCAGCAGCACTCTAGGGACAGGGAGTTCACCCCTCCACTTT.

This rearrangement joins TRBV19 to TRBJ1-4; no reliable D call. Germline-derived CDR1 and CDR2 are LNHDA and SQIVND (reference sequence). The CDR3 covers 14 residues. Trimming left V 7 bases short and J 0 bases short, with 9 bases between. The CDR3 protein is CASIEGATNEKLFF. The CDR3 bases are TGTGCCAGTATCGAGGGCGCAACTAATGAAAAACTGTTTTTT. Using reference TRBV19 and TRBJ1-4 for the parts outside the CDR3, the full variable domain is DGGITQSPKYLFRKEGQNVTLSCEQNLNHDAMYWYRQDPGQGLRLIYYSQIVNDFQKGDIAEGYSVSREKKESFPLTVTSAQKNPTAFYLCASIEGATNEKLFFGSGTQLSVL.

The CDR3 region is CASSIGSRQSSYEQYF. The CDR3 coding sequence is TGTGCCAGTAGTATAGGAAGCAGGCAGAGCTCCTACGAGCAGTACTTC. The chain couples TRBV19 to TRBJ2-7; D is uncertain. Germline V gene lookup returns CDR1 LNHDA and CDR2 SQIVND (reference sequence). CDR3 length equals 16 residues. The V and J ends lost 1 base and 0 bases respectively, with 13 bases between them. Based on the CDR3 plus reference TRBV19 and TRBJ2-7, the full variable domain is DGGITQSPKYLFRKEGQNVTLSCEQNLNHDAMYWYRQDPGQGLRLIYYSQIVNDFQKGDIAEGYSVSREKKESFPLTVTSAQKNPTAFYLCASSIGSRQSSYEQYFGPGTRLTVT.

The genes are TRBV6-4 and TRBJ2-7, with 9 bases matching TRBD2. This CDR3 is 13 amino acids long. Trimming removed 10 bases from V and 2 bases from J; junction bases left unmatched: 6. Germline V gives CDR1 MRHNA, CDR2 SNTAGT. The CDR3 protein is CAILAGETYEQYF. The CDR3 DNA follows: TGTGCCATCTTAGCGGGGGAGACCTACGAGCAGTACTTC.